Below are 9 T cell receptor beta chains sequenced from a single sample in a study of regulatory T cells in long-lasting Graves disease. Time point denoted: newly diagnosed GD, antithyroid drugs for less than 3 months. The TCR library was prepared using RNA isolated from PBMCs. HTBI primers from iRepertoire and Arm-PCR of CDR3 regions yielded the TCR beta libraries. Using its own MiXCR run on the multiplex PCR reads, TCRdb lists one record per CDR3 protein. This table holds about 500,000 distinct CDR3 sequences, more than 10% found once. Separately, the same data were catalogued under a study of T cells in Graves' hyperthyroidism and ophthalmopathy.

This sample comprised peripheral blood mononuclear cells (PBMCs), obtained at new diagnosis, from a patient treated with antithyroid drugs. These receptors were taken from a woman between 25 and 40 years old with Graves disease.

In this sample, this clonotype turned up many times. The chain couples TRBV2 to TRBJ1-1, with D unresolved. This CDR3 is built from 16 residues. Germline CDR1 is SNHLY and CDR2 is FYNNEI. V was shortened by 3 bases and J by 3 bases, with 17 bases between the two germline ends. Here the CDR3 reads CASSDGETSRDTEAFF. The CDR3 DNA sequence: TGTGCCAGCAGTGATGGGGAGACAAGCCGCGACACTGAAGCTTTCTTT.

This sequence joins TRBV7-9 and TRBJ2-1, with TRBD2 matching over 9 bases. The CDR3 runs to 13 residues. Germline V gene lookup returns CDR1 SEHNR and CDR2 FQNEAQ (reference sequence). V dropped 3 bases and J dropped 8; count of bases not matched to a gene: 2. The CDR3 nucleotides are TGTGCCAGCAGCTTCAGCGGGAGGTATGAGCAGTTCTTC. This encodes CASSFSGRYEQFF.

There are many counts of this clonotype. The V call is TRBV4-3, the J call TRBJ2-7; a possible D gene is TRBD1 (5 bases). V was trimmed by 0 bases and J by 3 bases, leaving 12 bases between them. This CDR3 spans 15 amino acids. Germline V CDR1 and CDR2: LGHNA, YSLEER. CDR3 DNA sequence: TGCGCCAGCAGCCAAGACGGGCAGGGTGGCTACGAGCAGTACTTC. As protein: CASSQDGQGGYEQYF.

In this sample, this clonotype turned up many times. The chain combines TRBV30 with TRBJ1-1; D is possibly TRBD1 (6 bases). The CDR3 consists of 12 residues. The germline V and J ends were trimmed by 2 bases and 11 bases, with 15 bases remaining between them. Germline-derived CDR1 and CDR2 are GTSNPN and SVGIG (reference sequence). This chain's CDR3 is CAWSITGSLAFF. In nucleotides, the CDR3 is TGTGCCTGGAGTATAACAGGGTCCTTGGCTTTCTTT.

This clonotype was seen repeatedly, ten times or more. V and J are TRBV7-9 and TRBJ2-5, with TRBD1 matching 7 bases. The length of the CDR3 is 15 residues. Germline CDR1 SEHNR, CDR2 FQNEAQ (reference sequence). The V and J ends lost 6 bases and 2 bases, in that order; junction bases with no gene match: 9. CDR3 loop: CASSFRQGEQETQYF. CDR3 sequence (DNA): TGTGCCAGCAGTTTTCGACAGGGCGAACAAGAGACCCAGTACTTC.

Ten or more counts support this clonotype. This chain joins TRBV6-2 or TRBV6-3 and TRBJ2-7; 14 positions match TRBD2. V dropped 2 bases and J dropped 2; count of bases not matched to a gene: 5. The CDR3 has 17 residues. CDR1 and CDR2 from the germline V gene are MNHEY and SVGEGT. The CDR3 spells CASSYGTSGSATYEQYF. In nucleotides, the CDR3 is TGTGCCAGCAGTTACGGGACTAGCGGGAGTGCTACCTACGAGCAGTACTTC.

A note on this clonotype: The likely explanation is a read error, given a far larger clone one base away. As DNA, the CDR3 is TGTGCCAGCAGCAAGCGCGAGAGCTCCTACAATGAGCAGTACTTC. Amino acids: CASSKRESSYNEQYF. This chain connects TRBV2 to TRBJ2-5; D uncertain. This CDR3 has 15 amino acids. The V end lost 6 bases, the J end lost 11 bases, and 25 bases lay between the germline ends. The germline CDR1 and CDR2 sequences are SNHLY and FYNNEI.

In this sample, this clonotype turned up many times. This rearrangement joins TRBV6-1 to TRBJ2-7; TRBD2 matches 7 bases. Germline CDR1 MNHNS, CDR2 SASEGT. The CDR3 runs to 14 residues. V was pared by 6 bases and J by 3 bases, with 8 bases of the junction left unmatched. CDR3 sequence reads: CASRGLASGYEQYF. The CDR3 DNA reads TGTGCCAGCAGAGGCCTGGCTAGCGGCTACGAGCAGTACTTC.

This clonotype has a count of ten or more. This chain uses TRBV28 with TRBJ2-7, with D possibly called TRBD1 or TRBD2 (6 bases each). The germline V gene encodes CDR1 MDHEN and CDR2 SYDVKM. V was shortened by 6 bases and J by 2 bases, with 20 bases between the two germline ends. The CDR3 contains 16 residues. Written as DNA, the CDR3 is TGTGCCAGCAGGACCCTGAGGGGGGCGGACCCCTACGAGCAGTACTTC. It yields the protein CASRTLRGADPYEQYF.